Presented here are 17 T cell receptor beta chains from one specimen sequenced in a study of blood T cell repertoires in COVID-19. Sequencing used immunoSEQ multiplex PCR; TCRdb keeps in-frame clones, though not all of them. The sample consists of about 270,000 clones, approximately 87% of them appearing once. The sample comprised peripheral blood. The receptors were sampled from a woman between 45 and 60 years old with acute or convalescent COVID-19.

This clone was seen once. V gene TRBV5-1 combines with J gene TRBJ1-2; tentative D call: TRBD1 (5 bases). The V end was cut by 0 bases, the J end by 7 bases, with 19 bases between. This CDR3 spans 16 amino acids. The germline CDR1 and CDR2 sequences are SGHRS and YFSETQ. Here the CDR3 DNA reads TGCGCCAGCAGCTTGGATATCCGTCGATCGGGGGTTGGCTACACCTTC. This sequence encodes CASSLDIRRSGVGYTF.

The sample holds a few counts of this clone. The chain joins TRBV6-2 or TRBV6-3 to TRBJ2-5, with TRBD1 identical over 8 bases. V shed 5 bases and J 0 bases; nucleotides not matched to a gene: 8. The V gene's germline CDR1 is MNHEY and CDR2 SVGEGT. The CDR3 covers 16 residues. CDR3 sequence (DNA): TGTGCCAGCAGTGACTGGACAGGGATGTACCAAGAGACCCAGTACTTC. It codes for CASSDWTGMYQETQYF.

This sequence joins TRBV6-5 and TRBJ2-1; 13 bases are a match to TRBD2. J gave up 9 bases and V 7 bases, and 3 bases lay outside the gene matches. The CDR3 is 13 residues long. CDR1 is MNHEY and CDR2 is SVGAGI in the germline V gene. CDR3 in DNA: TGTGCCAGCAAGACTAGCGGGAGGAGTGAGCAGTTCTTC. This sequence encodes CASKTSGRSEQFF.

CDR3 in DNA: TGTGCCAGCAGTGATGCGACTAGCGGACTCCAAGAGACCCAGTACTTC. It translates to CASSDATSGLQETQYF. V is TRBV2 and J is TRBJ2-5, with 9 bases aligning to TRBD2. Losses at the gene ends were 3 bases for V and 1 base for J; bases not matched to a gene: 6. Germline CDR1 and CDR2: SNHLY and FYNNEI. The CDR3 is made up of 16 amino acids. Looking up the rest from reference TRBV2 and TRBJ2-5 gives the full variable domain: EPEVTQTPSHQVTQMGQEVILRCVPISNHLYFYWYRQILGQKVEFLVSFYNNEISEKSEIFDDQFSVERPDGSNFTLKIRSTKLEDSAMYFCASSDATSGLQETQYFGPGTRLLVL.

The chain recombines TRBV7-3 with TRBJ2-5, with a tentative D call TRBD1 (7 bases). This CDR3 has 16 residues. Trimming stripped 5 bases from V and 2 bases from J, with 18 bases between. The germline CDR1 and CDR2 sequences are SGHTA and FQGTGA. The CDR3 region has the DNA TGTGCCAGCAGCCCCCAGCCACAGGGGAGGCAAGAGACCCAGTACTTC. Amino acid sequence: CASSPQPQGRQETQYF.

This clone was seen only a few times. This chain uses TRBV10-3 with TRBJ1-5, with 7 positions matching TRBD1. The CDR3 extends over 13 amino acids. Trimming at V came to 2 bases and at J to 6 bases, leaving 1 base not matched to a gene. The germline CDR1 and CDR2 sequences are ENHRY and SYGVKD. In nucleotides, the CDR3 is TGTGCCATCAGTGAGACAGGGGCTCAGCCCCAGCATTTT. It encodes CAISETGAQPQHF.

This chain uses TRBV6-4 with TRBJ2-1, with TRBD2 matching 9 bases. V was pared by 2 bases and J by 4 bases, with 3 bases of the junction left unmatched. Germline V gene data show CDR1 as MRHNA and CDR2 as SNTAGT. This CDR3 contains 15 residues. The CDR3 reads CASSDGSGRYNEQFF. For the CDR3, the DNA is TGTGCCAGCAGTGACGGAAGCGGGAGGTACAATGAGCAGTTCTTC.

J is TRBJ2-7 and V is TRBV27; 7 bases map to TRBD1. CDR3 length: 16 amino acids. Germline trimming cut 3 bases from V and 2 bases from J; bases unmatched to any gene: 10. Germline CDR1 and CDR2: MNHEY and SMNVEV (reference sequence). This chain's CDR3 is CASSFLGTENTYEQYF. The CDR3 region has the DNA TGTGCCAGCAGTTTTCTAGGGACAGAGAATACCTACGAGCAGTACTTC.

The chain is built from TRBV18 and TRBJ2-5, with 7 bases identical to TRBD1. Germline V gives CDR1 KGHSH, CDR2 LQKENI. The CDR3 loop spans 17 amino acids. Germline trimming cut 3 bases from V and 1 base from J; bases unmatched to any gene: 11. CDR3 in amino acids: CASSPGQARPRQETQYF. The CDR3 region has the DNA TGTGCCAGCTCACCCGGACAGGCGAGGCCCCGCCAAGAGACCCAGTACTTC.

The rearrangement uses TRBV28 and TRBJ1-4; 8 positions match TRBD1. CDR3 length: 16 residues. V gave up 5 bases and J gave up 4 bases; unmatched junction bases: 9. Looked up from germline, CDR1 is MDHEN and CDR2 is SYDVKM. DNA of the CDR3: TGTGCCAGCAGTCCAACCTCAGGGGGCGGTAATGAAAAACTGTTTTTT. This translates into CASSPTSGGGNEKLFF. The full variable domain, with the rest looked up from reference TRBV28 and TRBJ1-4, is DVKVTQSSRYLVKRTGEKVFLECVQDMDHENMFWYRQDPGLGLRLIYFSYDVKMKEKGDIPEGYSVSREKKERFSLILESASTNQTSMYLCASSPTSGGGNEKLFFGSGTQLSVL.

The J gene is TRBJ2-1, the V gene TRBV7-9; TRBD2 is a possible D gene (5 bases). CDR3 size: 14 residues. V shed 3 bases and J shed 0 bases, with 6 bases lying between them. Germline V lookup: CDR1 SEHNR, CDR2 FQNEAQ (reference sequence). DNA of the CDR3: TGTGCCAGCAGCTTGGGGAGCTCCTACAATGAGCAGTTCTTC. Its protein product is CASSLGSSYNEQFF. The variable domain in full, with the rest retrieved from reference TRBV7-9 and TRBJ2-1, is DTGVSQNPRHKITKRGQNVTFRCDPISEHNRLYWYRQTLGQGPEFLTYFQNEAQLEKSRLLSDRFSAERPKGSFSTLEIQRTEQGDSAMYLCASSLGSSYNEQFFGPGTRLTVL.

The chain carries TRBV7-3 and TRBJ2-3, with 12 bases aligning to TRBD1. The germline gives CDR1 SGHTA, CDR2 FQGTGA. This CDR3 has 17 amino acids. Trimming removed 5 bases from V and 3 bases from J; junction bases left unmatched: 9. The CDR3 protein is CASSRGQGARGTDTQYF. The CDR3 coding sequence is TGTGCCAGCAGCCGGGGACAGGGGGCTCGGGGGACAGATACGCAGTATTTT.

The chain carries TRBV27 and TRBJ2-1; 9 bases are a match to TRBD1. The V gene end was trimmed by 4 bases and the J gene end by 5 bases; junction bases not matched to a gene: 9. CDR1 and CDR2 from the germline V gene are MNHEY and SMNVEV (reference sequence). The CDR3 spans 16 residues. The CDR3: CASSWPTGGVDNEQFF. In nucleotides, the CDR3 is TGTGCCAGCAGTTGGCCGACAGGGGGGGTAGACAATGAGCAGTTCTTC.

This rearrangement joins TRBV4-2 to TRBJ2-1, with D maybe TRBD2 (5 bases). The CDR3 sequence is 13 residues long. Germline-derived CDR1 and CDR2 are LGHNA and YNFKEQ. V lost 6 bases and J 3 bases, leaving 9 bases between the germline ends. The CDR3 reads CASRVSGYNEQFF. The CDR3 coding sequence is TGTGCCAGCAGAGTCAGCGGCTACAATGAGCAGTTCTTC.

This rearrangement joins TRBV5-1 to TRBJ1-1; 7 nucleotides align to TRBD1. Germline CDR1 reads SGHRS; CDR2 reads YFSETQ. V dropped 4 bases and J dropped 0; count of bases not matched to a gene: 3. The CDR3 runs to 14 residues. CDR3 in DNA: TGCGCCAGCAGCGGGGGACAGATGAACACTGAAGCTTTCTTT. Its translation: CASSGGQMNTEAFF.

J is TRBJ1-1 and V is TRBV7-3, with no clear D. Germline CDR1 reads SGHTA; CDR2 reads FQGTGA. V was clipped by 0 bases and J by 3 bases, with 14 bases between them. CDR3 size: 16 residues. CDR3 amino acids: CASSLTARKWDTEAFF. CDR3 DNA: TGTGCCAGCAGCTTAACGGCGAGGAAATGGGACACTGAAGCTTTCTTT.

V is TRBV27 and J is TRBJ1-5; D is ambiguous. The germline gives CDR1 MNHEY, CDR2 SMNVEV (reference sequence). The CDR3 runs 14 residues. V lost 4 bases to trimming and J lost 5 bases, with 12 bases between them. CDR3 sequence reads: CASSYGDRDQPQHF. CDR3 bases: TGTGCCAGCAGTTACGGAGATCGTGATCAGCCCCAGCATTTT.